The 19 T cell receptor beta chains given below trace back to one sample, sequenced in a study of shared clonotypes between healthy human individuals. Only in-frame clones appear in the TCRdb table, and some are missing; sequencing was by immunoSEQ multiplex PCR. The sample carries approximately 2.3 million clones, over 90% recorded once. Sequencing was carried out using naive CD4+ T cells from PBMCs. Subset meaning: CD45RA+ positively selected. These receptors were collected from a man aged 18 to 29 in good health. Some clones in this sample may be carry-over from other donors' samples.

This clone was seen only once. V is TRBV30 and J is TRBJ2-7; D is possibly TRBD1 or TRBD2 (5 bases each). This CDR3 has 12 residues. The germline V and J ends were trimmed by 2 bases and 4 bases, with 9 bases remaining between them. Germline CDR1 and CDR2: GTSNPN and SVGIG (reference sequence). CDR3 in DNA: TGTGCCTGGAGTCGGGACGCTTACGAGCAGTACTTC. Translating gives CAWSRDAYEQYF.

The rearrangement joins TRBV4-1 to TRBJ1-4; tentatively, D is TRBD1 (5 bases). Germline assignment: CDR1 MGHRA and CDR2 YSYEKL. CDR3 length: 16 amino acids. V was trimmed by 0 bases and J by 8 bases, leaving 16 bases between them. DNA for the CDR3: TGCGCCAGCAGCCAAGATGGAGCAGGGAGGGACGAAAAACTGTTTTTT. It encodes CASSQDGAGRDEKLFF.

The chain has TRBV4-2 and TRBJ2-7; 8 bases are shared with TRBD2. The trim removed 4 bases at V and 5 bases at J, leaving 7 bases unmatched. The germline gives CDR1 LGHNA, CDR2 YNFKEQ. The CDR3 is made up of 14 amino acids. The CDR3 DNA follows: TGTGCCAGCAGCCCCCCCGGGAGGGACGACGAGCAGTACTTC. Encoded protein: CASSPPGRDDEQYF.

This clone was detected only a few times. The chain couples TRBV5-1 to TRBJ1-1, with D possibly being TRBD1 (5 bases). CDR3 length: 14 amino acids. Germline-derived CDR1 and CDR2 are SGHRS and YFSETQ. Trimming left V 4 bases short and J 5 bases short, with 15 bases between. CDR3 sequence reads: CASSLEGVVTEAFF. The CDR3, as DNA: TGCGCCAGCAGCCTCGAAGGGGTAGTTACTGAAGCTTTCTTT.

The rearrangement joins TRBV4-2 to TRBJ2-2; D gene ambiguous. Per germline, CDR1 LGHNA and CDR2 YNFKEQ. V was cut by 2 bases and J by 10 bases, with 8 bases left in between. CDR3 length: 12 residues. CDR3 DNA: TGTGCCAGCAGCCAATTCGGTCCGGAGCTGTTTTTT. Translated: CASSQFGPELFF.

The V call is TRBV25-1, the J call TRBJ2-5, with 8 bases identical to TRBD1. The CDR3 spans 16 residues. Unmatched junction bases numbered 13, after V lost 8 bases and J lost 2 bases. Germline CDR1 is MGHDK and CDR2 is SYGVNS. CDR3 DNA sequence: TGTGCCAGCCGTCCCGGGACAGGAACCCATCAAGAGACCCAGTACTTC. This sequence encodes CASRPGTGTHQETQYF.

The chain carries TRBV19 and TRBJ1-1; D gene unclear. The CDR3 runs 12 residues. The V and J ends lost 2 bases and 5 bases respectively, with 6 bases between them. The V gene's germline CDR1 is LNHDA and CDR2 SQIVND (reference sequence). CDR3 residues: CASSIWGTEAFF. CDR3 coding DNA: TGTGCCAGTAGTATATGGGGTACTGAAGCTTTCTTT.

V gene TRBV5-1 combines with J gene TRBJ1-4; D not certain. This CDR3 region has 13 residues. Trimming pared 2 bases from V and 3 bases from J, leaving 5 bases between. The germline gives CDR1 SGHRS, CDR2 YFSETQ. The CDR3 DNA reads as TGCGCCAGCAGCTTTGGGCCTAATGAAAAACTGTTTTTT. It yields the protein CASSFGPNEKLFF. The full variable domain, in which reference TRBV5-1 and TRBJ1-4 provide the parts outside the CDR3, is KAGVTQTPRYLIKTRGQQVTLSCSPISGHRSVSWYQQTPGQGLQFLFEYFSETQRNKGNFPGRFSGRQFSNSRSEMNVSTLELGDSALYLCASSFGPNEKLFFGSGTQLSVL.

V usage is TRBV18 and J usage is TRBJ2-7; the D call may be TRBD1 or TRBD2 (5 bases each). The CDR3 contains 15 residues. Germline-derived CDR1 and CDR2 are KGHSH and LQKENI. Deletions cut 3 bases from V and 3 bases from J, with 15 bases between. CDR3 region: CASSPEAGIVYEQYF. CDR3 bases: TGTGCCAGCTCACCGGAGGCAGGGATCGTCTACGAGCAGTACTTC. The full variable domain, in which reference TRBV18 and TRBJ2-7 provide the parts outside the CDR3, is NAGVMQNPRHLVRRRGQEARLRCSPMKGHSHVYWYRQLPEEGLKFMVYLQKENIIDESGMPKERFSAEFPKEGPSILRIQQVVRGDSAAYFCASSPEAGIVYEQYFGPGTRLTVT.

The rearrangement links TRBV9 to TRBJ2-1; the match to TRBD2 covers 11 bases. The V segment lost 4 bases and the J segment 10 bases; nucleotides outside the gene matches: 13. The germline V gene has CDR1 SGDLS and CDR2 YYNGEE. The CDR3 sequence is 16 residues long. In DNA, the CDR3 is TGTGCCAGCAGCCCCCCGGGACTAGCGGTGGTAGAGGAGCAGTTCTTC. Translating gives CASSPPGLAVVEEQFF.

This clone was observed a single time. V and J are TRBV11-2 and TRBJ2-3; 9 nucleotides align to TRBD1. The CDR3 totals 14 residues. From germline, CDR1 is SGHAT and CDR2 FQNNGV. V lost 4 bases to trimming and J lost 2 bases; unmatched junction nucleotides: 1. The CDR3 sequence is CASSWTGVTDTQYF. As DNA, the CDR3 is TGTGCCAGCAGCTGGACAGGGGTCACAGATACGCAGTATTTT.

CDR3 region: CASSGGSEQYF. DNA for the CDR3: TGTGCCAGCAGTGGGGGATCCGAGCAGTACTTC. The genes are TRBV2 and TRBJ2-7; no clear D. This CDR3 spans 11 amino acids. V was shortened by 4 bases and J by 6 bases, with 7 bases between the two germline ends. CDR1 SNHLY and CDR2 FYNNEI come from the germline V gene.

The chain combines TRBV9 with TRBJ2-2; TRBD2 matches 7 bases. Germline CDR1 SGDLS, CDR2 YYNGEE. V shed 2 bases, J shed 0 bases, and the junction held 4 bases outside the gene matches. CDR3 length equals 16 residues. CDR3 residues: CASSVTSSSNTGELFF. DNA of the CDR3: TGTGCCAGCAGCGTGACTAGCAGTTCGAACACCGGGGAGCTGTTTTTT.

A word on this clone: Other DNA sequences within the sample encode an identical CDR3. V and J are TRBV20-1 and TRBJ1-1, with D possibly TRBD1 on 6 matching bases. V was shortened by 5 bases and J by 4 bases, with 8 bases between the two germline ends. The CDR3 totals 11 residues. Looked up from germline, CDR1 is DFQATT and CDR2 is SNEGSKA (reference sequence). CDR3 protein: CSAGRGTEAFF. In nucleotides, the CDR3 is TGCAGTGCTGGCAGGGGCACTGAAGCTTTCTTT.

The CDR3 protein is CAWSVAGGLAQYF. CDR3 bases: TGTGCCTGGAGTGTAGCAGGGGGTTTAGCCCAGTACTTC. The rearrangement links TRBV30 to TRBJ2-5; TRBD1 matches at 7 bases. CDR3 length: 13 residues. CDR1 GTSNPN and CDR2 SVGIG come from the germline V gene (reference sequence). Trimming took 0 bases from V and 9 from J; bases not matched to a gene: 7.

The genes are TRBV12-1 and TRBJ2-7; the table calls TRBD2, which could not be checked here. TRBV12-1 is deemed a pseudogene. The CDR3 covers 9 residues. The CDR3 nucleotides are TGTGCCAGCCCTATTGAGCAGTACTTC. It specifies CASPIEQYF.

V usage is TRBV7-9 and J usage is TRBJ2-3; D call uncertain. There are 12 residues in the CDR3. Looked up from germline, CDR1 is SEHNR and CDR2 is FQNEAQ (reference sequence). Trimming stripped 5 bases from V and 5 bases from J, with 8 bases between. CDR3 residues: CASSPVLDTQYF. CDR3 nucleotides: TGTGCCAGCAGCCCAGTACTAGATACGCAGTATTTT.

The chain couples TRBV27 to TRBJ1-5; D gene unclear. Germline V gene sequence: CDR1 MNHEY, CDR2 SMNVEV (reference sequence). The V end was cut by 2 bases, the J end by 7 bases, with 9 bases between. The CDR3 has 13 residues. This CDR3 reads CASSLQQSQPQHF. The CDR3 DNA reads as TGTGCCAGCAGTTTACAACAGAGCCAGCCCCAGCATTTT.

The sample holds one count of this clone. CDR3 DNA: TGTGCCAGCAGCCTATCGGGTGCACACTTCACTGAAGCTTTCTTT. Its protein is CASSLSGAHFTEAFF. V usage is TRBV7-2 and J usage is TRBJ1-1; D is unresolved. The CDR3 is 15 amino acids. Germline lookup yields CDR1 SGHTA and CDR2 FQGNSA. V was clipped by 5 bases and J by 4 bases, with 17 bases between them.